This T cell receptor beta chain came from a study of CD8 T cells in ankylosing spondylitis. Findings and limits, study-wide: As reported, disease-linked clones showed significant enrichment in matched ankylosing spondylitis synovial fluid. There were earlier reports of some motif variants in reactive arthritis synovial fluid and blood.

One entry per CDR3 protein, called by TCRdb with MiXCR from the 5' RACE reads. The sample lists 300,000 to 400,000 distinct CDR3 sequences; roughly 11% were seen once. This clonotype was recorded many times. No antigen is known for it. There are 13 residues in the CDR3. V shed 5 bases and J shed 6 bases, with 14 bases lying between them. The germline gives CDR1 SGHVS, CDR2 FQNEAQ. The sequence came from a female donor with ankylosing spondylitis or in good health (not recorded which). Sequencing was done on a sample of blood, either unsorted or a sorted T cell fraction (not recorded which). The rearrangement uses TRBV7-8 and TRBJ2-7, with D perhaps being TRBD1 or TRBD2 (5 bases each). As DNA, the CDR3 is TGTGCCAGCAGCGGGGGAGTTTCTGGCGAGCAGTACTTC. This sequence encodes CASSGGVSGEQYF.